The 30 T cell receptor beta chains below come from one sample, sequenced in a study of post-analysis software for immune sequencing data. cDNA libraries of TCR beta carried unique molecular identifiers. MiXCR was run by TCRdb on the PCR reads, yielding one entry per CDR3 protein. The profile covers 160,000 or so distinct CDR3 sequences, with 36% appearing a single time and 28% taken by the ten largest. The sequencing used blood, collected after autologous hematopoietic stem cell transplantation. The receptors come from a girl aged 10 to 17 with multiple sclerosis.

The rearrangement uses TRBV27 and TRBJ2-5; 11 positions agree with TRBD1. V dropped 6 bases and J dropped 7; count of bases not matched to a gene: 4. Germline-derived CDR1 and CDR2 are MNHEY and SMNVEV (reference sequence). The CDR3 extends over 13 amino acids. CDR3 sequence reads: CASSRDRGSTQYF. The CDR3 bases are TGTGCCAGCAGCCGGGACAGGGGGTCGACCCAGTACTTC.

About this clonotype itself: The final CDR3 position lacks the conserved phenylalanine or tryptophan, pointing to a likely read error. The chain employs TRBV11-2 and TRBJ2-7, with D maybe TRBD2 (8 bases). CDR1 SGHAT and CDR2 FQNNGV come from the germline V gene. CDR3 length equals 17 residues. V lost 5 bases to trimming and J lost 4 bases, with 24 bases between them. The CDR3 here is CASSPGRGQGTLYEQYC. For the CDR3, the DNA is TGTGCCAGCAGCCCCGGGAGGGGGCAGGGGACCCTTTACGAGCAGTACTGC.

The chain uses TRBV7-2 and TRBJ2-7; the D is unclear. The CDR3 extends over 14 amino acids. Germline CDR1 is SGHTA and CDR2 is FQGNSA. V lost 1 base and J 1 base, leaving 8 bases between the germline ends. The CDR3 here is CASSLGAQSYEQYF. The CDR3 nucleotides read TGTGCCAGCAGCTTAGGGGCCCAATCCTACGAGCAGTACTTC.

This rearrangement joins TRBV5-1 to TRBJ2-3; 10 nucleotides align to TRBD2. V dropped 0 bases and J dropped 4; count of bases not matched to a gene: 8. Looked up from germline, CDR1 is SGHRS and CDR2 is YFSETQ. The CDR3 is 17 amino acids. The CDR3 is CASSLAPGLAFADTQYF. The DNA for the CDR3 is TGCGCCAGCAGCTTGGCCCCGGGACTAGCGTTTGCAGATACGCAGTATTTT.

This sequence joins TRBV5-1 and TRBJ2-4, with 9 nucleotides matching TRBD1. The junction had 4 bases not matched to a gene; V was cut back by 0 bases and J by 9 bases. Germline assignment: CDR1 SGHRS and CDR2 YFSETQ. The CDR3 has 14 amino acids. CDR3 region: CASSLGDRVPIQYF. The CDR3 DNA follows: TGCGCCAGCAGCTTGGGGGACAGGGTACCCATTCAGTACTTC.

This clonotype was counted only a few times. The V and J genes are TRBV12-3 or TRBV12-4 and TRBJ2-7; TRBD1 agrees at 9 bases. Unmatched junction bases numbered 7, after V lost 4 bases and J lost 3 bases. CDR3 length equals 15 residues. CDR3 coding DNA: TGTGCCAGCAGTTCAACAGGGGGCTTGGTCTACGAGCAGTACTTC. Its protein is CASSSTGGLVYEQYF.

Comments on this clonotype: This sequence may be a read error, since a much larger clone differs from it by one base. V is TRBV28 and J is TRBJ1-2, with 10 bases fitting TRBD1. CDR1 and CDR2 from the germline V gene are MDHEN and SYDVKM. J gave up 8 bases and V 11 bases, and 17 bases lay outside the gene matches. The CDR3 runs to 15 residues. The DNA for the CDR3 is TGTGCCGGCCAGTTTACAGGGGACAGGGGATGGGGCTACACCTTC. It yields the protein CAGQFTGDRGWGYTF.

Worth noting for this clonotype: A read error may explain this, as a much larger clone is one base away. V gene TRBV29-1 combines with J gene TRBJ2-5; 8 positions agree with TRBD1. Germline CDR1 reads SQVTM; CDR2 reads ANQGSEA. The CDR3 contains 12 residues. V was pared by 7 bases and J by 13 bases, with 14 bases of the junction left unmatched. CDR3 sequence reads: CSADRGSGERYF. The CDR3, as DNA: TGCAGCGCTGACAGGGGATCGGGTGAGCGGTACTTC.

V is TRBV7-3 and J is TRBJ2-1; D uncertain. The CDR3 is 15 residues long. Germline CDR1 is SGHTA and CDR2 is FQGTGA. V was cut by 2 bases and J by 5 bases, with 13 bases left in between. Written as DNA, the CDR3 is TGTGCCAGCAGCTTAGAGGCCCTGGAGAACAATGAGCAGTTCTTC. Its translation: CASSLEALENNEQFF.

This clonotype was detected ten times or more. CDR3 sequence (DNA): TGTGCCAGCAGTTACTGGGGCGTTGACAATGAGCAGTTCTTC. It translates to CASSYWGVDNEQFF. The chain joins TRBV6-5 to TRBJ2-1, with D perhaps TRBD1 (5 bases). V was cut by 1 base and J by 5 bases, with 9 bases left in between. The CDR3 spans 14 residues. CDR1 and CDR2 from the germline V gene are MNHEY and SVGAGI.

The V call is TRBV21-1, the J call TRBJ1-2. TRBV21-1 is recorded as a pseudogene. The CDR3 runs 16 residues. This CDR3 is CASSKTGLRSGYGYTF. CDR3 DNA sequence: TGTGCCAGCAGCAAAACTGGACTCCGGAGTGGCTATGGCTACACCTTC.

This chain connects TRBV7-3 to TRBJ2-3; 7 nucleotides line up with TRBD2. The CDR3 covers 12 residues. Germline CDR1 reads SGHTA; CDR2 reads FQGTGA. V gave up 2 bases and J gave up 8 bases; unmatched junction bases: 1. CDR3 in amino acids: CASSLGGGTQYF. Written as DNA, the CDR3 is TGTGCCAGCAGCTTAGGGGGGGGTACGCAGTATTTT.

A few counts support this clonotype. The DNA of the CDR3 is TGCAGCGTTGAAGATCCCCAGGTCACCAGACAGGGGATAAACTATGGCTACACCTTC. This sequence encodes CSVEDPQVTRQGINYGYTF. This rearrangement joins TRBV29-1 to TRBJ1-2, with 8 bases aligning to TRBD1. Germline V lookup: CDR1 SQVTM, CDR2 ANQGSEA. Losses at the gene ends were 0 bases for V and 2 bases for J; bases not matched to a gene: 17. The CDR3 totals 19 residues.

About this clonotype itself: The germline gene is not matched at one end of the junction; a read error may be the cause. V and J are TRBV7-2 and TRBJ2-7, with D tentatively TRBD2 (5 bases). This CDR3 contains 14 residues. In germline, CDR1 is SGHTA, CDR2 FQGNSA. This CDR3 reads CTGSLIPGTYEQYF. DNA of the CDR3: TGTACCGGCAGCTTAATTCCGGGGACCTACGAGCAGTACTTC.

The chain combines TRBV6-6 with TRBJ2-5, with D unresolved. The V and J ends lost 7 bases and 4 bases respectively, with 25 bases between them. The CDR3 has 17 amino acids. Germline CDR1 reads MNHNY; CDR2 reads SVGAGI (reference sequence). In DNA form, the CDR3 reads TGTGCCAGCACCGACACCTTTGACACCACGAGTCGAGAGACCCAGTACTTC. Amino acids: CASTDTFDTTSRETQYF.

This clonotype was counted once. This sequence joins TRBV28 and TRBJ2-3; possible D gene TRBD1, 6 bases. The CDR3 is made up of 15 amino acids. Deletions cut 7 bases from V and 1 base from J, with 15 bases between. Germline V CDR1 and CDR2: MDHEN, SYDVKM. The chain's CDR3 is CASKWGPMGTDTQYF. Written as DNA, the CDR3 is TGTGCCAGCAAGTGGGGGCCCATGGGCACAGATACGCAGTATTTT. Together with reference TRBV28 and TRBJ2-3, the CDR3 gives the full variable domain: DVKVTQSSRYLVKRTGEKVFLECVQDMDHENMFWYRQDPGLGLRLIYFSYDVKMKEKGDIPEGYSVSREKKERFSLILESASTNQTSMYLCASKWGPMGTDTQYFGPGTRLTVL.

V is TRBV24-1 and J is TRBJ2-1; D might be TRBD2 (5 bases). Trimming removed 7 bases at V and 7 bases at J, with 25 bases between. Germline lookup yields CDR1 KGHDR and CDR2 SFDVKD. The CDR3 has 17 amino acids. The CDR3 loop is CATRTEGLEPGWNEQFF. Written as DNA, the CDR3 is TGTGCCACCAGGACCGAGGGCCTAGAACCCGGGTGGAATGAGCAGTTCTTC.

The rearrangement joins TRBV29-1 to TRBJ2-5; the match to TRBD2 covers 9 bases. J lost 4 bases, V lost 4 bases, and 13 bases had no gene match. Per the germline V gene, CDR1 is SQVTM and CDR2 is ANQGSEA. The CDR3 sequence is 16 residues long. CDR3 DNA: TGCAGCGTTGTGGGGACTAGCTTCTCCTCGGGAGAGACCCAGTACTTC. It specifies CSVVGTSFSSGETQYF.

The chain couples TRBV4-3 to TRBJ2-1, with D perhaps being TRBD1 or TRBD2 (5 bases each). The CDR3 consists of 14 residues. V was cut by 4 bases and J by 5 bases, with 12 bases left in between. Germline V gene data show CDR1 as LGHNA and CDR2 as YSLEER. The DNA for the CDR3 is TGCGCCAGCAGCCTAGGGGACGTACACAATGAGCAGTTCTTC. As protein: CASSLGDVHNEQFF.

This clonotype showed up just a few times. The rearrangement joins TRBV10-3 to TRBJ2-6, with D perhaps matching TRBD2 (5 bases). The V gene's germline CDR1 is ENHRY and CDR2 SYGVKD. Trimming took off 6 bases at V and 0 bases at J, with 9 bases between the two ends. This CDR3 contains 15 residues. The DNA for the CDR3 is TGTGCCATCAGGGTTAGCGCCTCTGGGGCCAACGTCCTGACTTTC. Protein: CAIRVSASGANVLTF.

CDR3: CASSWEAEAEAFF. CDR3 DNA sequence: TGTGCCAGCAGCTGGGAGGCTGAGGCTGAAGCTTTCTTT. This sequence joins TRBV7-9 and TRBJ1-1; D is ambiguous. Germline CDR1 SEHNR, CDR2 FQNEAQ (reference sequence). The CDR3 has 13 residues. V shed 4 bases and J shed 6 bases, with 12 bases lying between them.

As regards this clonotype: Compared with germline, one end of the junction differs, possibly owing to a read error. The V gene is TRBV5-1, the J gene TRBJ2-7; 10 bases are shared with TRBD2. The CDR3 has 17 residues. CDR1 SGHRS and CDR2 YFSETQ come from the germline V gene. CDR3 amino acids: CASSLVGLASISYGQYF. CDR3 DNA: TGCGCCAGCAGCTTGGTGGGACTAGCGTCGATCTCCTACGGGCAGTACTTC. The variable domain in full, with the rest retrieved from reference TRBV5-1 and TRBJ2-7, is KAGVTQTPRYLIKTRGQQVTLSCSPISGHRSVSWYQQTPGQGLQFLFEYFSETQRNKGNFPGRFSGRQFSNSRSEMNVSTLELGDSALYLCASSLVGLASISYGQYFGPGTRLTVT.

The CDR3 sequence is CASSFPIAGLTDNEQFF. DNA of the CDR3: TGTGCCAGCAGTTTCCCAATAGCGGGATTAACCGACAATGAGCAGTTCTTC. This chain connects TRBV28 to TRBJ2-1, with 8 bases lining up with TRBD2. CDR3 length: 17 residues. V was clipped by 3 bases and J by 5 bases; unmatched bases: 12. Germline-derived CDR1 and CDR2 are MDHEN and SYDVKM.

The rearrangement uses TRBV29-1 and TRBJ2-1; 7 bases match TRBD2. The CDR3 is 15 amino acids. CDR1 is SQVTM, CDR2 ANQGSEA, per germline. Unmatched junction bases numbered 9, after V lost 5 bases and J lost 2 bases. CDR3: CSVLLAVAAYNEQFF. CDR3 coding DNA: TGCAGCGTTCTGCTAGCGGTCGCCGCCTACAATGAGCAGTTCTTC.

This clonotype was seen more than once but under ten times. The rearrangement joins TRBV7-9 to TRBJ2-7, with a possible D match to TRBD1 (5 bases). From germline, CDR1 is SEHNR and CDR2 FQNEAQ (reference sequence). The CDR3 consists of 13 residues. The ends were cut back, 6 bases at V and 4 bases at J, with 13 bases in the middle. The CDR3 DNA reads TGTGCCAGCAGTTACAGGATCTCTTACGAGCAGTACTTC. It yields the protein CASSYRISYEQYF.

CDR3 residues: CASSLAGVTYEQYF. CDR3 nucleotide sequence: TGTGCCAGCAGTTTAGCGGGAGTCACCTACGAGCAGTACTTC. V usage is TRBV28 and J usage is TRBJ2-7; 7 bases agree with TRBD2. From germline, CDR1 is MDHEN and CDR2 SYDVKM. The CDR3 covers 14 residues. The V gene end was trimmed by 2 bases and the J gene end by 2 bases; junction bases not matched to a gene: 3.

This clonotype occurred a few times. The V gene is TRBV20-1, the J gene TRBJ2-4; 8 positions agree with TRBD1. The CDR3 is made up of 14 amino acids. V lost 6 bases to trimming and J lost 8 bases; unmatched junction nucleotides: 12. Germline-derived CDR1 and CDR2 are DFQATT and SNEGSKA (reference sequence). CDR3 DNA sequence: TGCAGTGCCGGGACAGGCGGCGGGCAGCACATTCAGTACTTC. Residues: CSAGTGGGQHIQYF.

For this clonotype: The junction departs from the called germline gene at one end, perhaps through a read error. Here the CDR3 DNA reads TGTGCCAGCAATTACTCGCGTCAATTGATCTCTGGGGCCAACGTCCTGACTTTC. This translates into CASNYSRQLISGANVLTF. The V call is TRBV6-5, the J call TRBJ2-6; D unresolved. The germline gives CDR1 MNHEY, CDR2 SVGAGI. This CDR3 region has 18 residues.

This chain connects TRBV5-4 to TRBJ2-1, with D possibly matching TRBD2 (5 bases). The CDR3 contains 16 residues. Germline CDR1 is SGHNT and CDR2 is YYREEE (reference sequence). Trimming left V 3 bases short and J 2 bases short, with 15 bases between. Written as DNA, the CDR3 is TGTGCCAGCAGCTCAAAAAGCGGAACCGCCTACAATGAGCAGTTCTTC. This gives the protein CASSSKSGTAYNEQFF.

The chain couples TRBV20-1 to TRBJ2-7; TRBD2 might be the D (6 bases). Deletions cut 3 bases from V and 2 bases from J, with 14 bases between. The length of the CDR3 is 14 residues. In germline, CDR1 is DFQATT, CDR2 SNEGSKA (reference sequence). CDR3 protein: CSASGGLGPYEQYF. In DNA, the CDR3 is TGCAGTGCTAGTGGGGGGTTAGGACCCTACGAGCAGTACTTC.